This T cell receptor (beta chain) was captured by sequencing in a study of cytomegalovirus exposure and HLA in healthy donors. Regarding this clone: Its matching antigen is unknown.

The study, taken as a whole, reports: Rare TCR sequences predominated, though certain public TCRs were found in many donors. Roughly uniform depth of sequencing across donors was assumed in presence/absence analyses.

It was with 60 Vbeta and 13 Jbeta primers that the PCR ran. The authors' processing: Per a later analysis, the number of unique TCR beta chains was around 79 million, of which around 9.9 million were shared. Assay used: immunoSEQ multiplex PCR; TCRdb lists only in-frame clones, some missing. V, J and clone size are taken as reported in that table, and D and trimming were inferred from the DNA itself. The table records roughly 180,000 clones, around 82% of them present only once. Sequences were obtained from PBMCs. The receptor was derived from a male donor in good health and CMV-seronegative.

For the CDR3, the DNA is TGTGCCAGCTCATCGTCGGACATAAGGGGCAATCAGCCCCAGCATTTT. This sequence encodes CASSSSDIRGNQPQHF. The V and J genes are TRBV18 and TRBJ1-5; D is perhaps TRBD1 (5 bases). Germline V gene data show CDR1 as KGHSH and CDR2 as LQKENI. The V gene lost 5 bases and the J gene lost 2 bases, with 16 bases spanning the gap. The CDR3 extends over 16 amino acids.